The 19 T cell receptor beta chains listed next were all sequenced from one sample in a study of brain T cells in children with intractable seizures. Repertoires were generated with immunoSEQ multiplex PCR, while TCRdb's copy carries only in-frame clones and drops some. The sample has some 7,700 clones; 73% are singletons. The sequenced cases were selected for having the highest brain T cell transcript signatures. Sequenced material: resected brain tissue, taken at surgery. Every receptor here comes from a boy younger than two with tuberous sclerosis and intractable seizures.

The chain is built from TRBV7-9 and TRBJ2-5, with D hard to call. V was pared by 5 bases and J by 1 base, with 8 bases between. This CDR3 spans 13 amino acids. Per the germline V gene, CDR1 is SEHNR and CDR2 is FQNEAQ (reference sequence). For the CDR3, the DNA is TGTGCCAGCAGCCGCCCGGCCCAAGAGACCCAGTACTTC. This codes for CASSRPAQETQYF. The whole variable domain, remainder taken from reference TRBV7-9 and TRBJ2-5, is DTGVSQNPRHKITKRGQNVTFRCDPISEHNRLYWYRQTLGQGPEFLTYFQNEAQLEKSRLLSDRFSAERPKGSFSTLEIQRTEQGDSAMYLCASSRPAQETQYFGPGTRLLVL.

The rearrangement uses TRBV28 and TRBJ1-2; D unclear. The V and J ends lost 6 bases and 4 bases respectively, with 9 bases between them. The CDR3 consists of 12 residues. Germline-derived CDR1 and CDR2 are MDHEN and SYDVKM. The CDR3 protein is CASSVQIYGYTF. The DNA of the CDR3 is TGTGCCAGCAGCGTACAAATCTATGGCTACACCTTC.

About this clone itself: Mismatch with germline at one junction end may stem from a read error. The chain joins TRBV19 to TRBJ2-5; 10 bases align to TRBD1. The CDR3 is 11 residues long. CDR1 is LNHDA, CDR2 SQIVND, per germline (reference sequence). CDR3 protein: CASRDRDRGDF. For the CDR3, the DNA is TGTGCCAGTAGGGACCGGGACAGGGGTGACTTC.

The chain combines TRBV7-2 with TRBJ1-1; 11 bases align to TRBD1. V dropped 0 bases and J dropped 5; count of bases not matched to a gene: 2. Germline-derived CDR1 and CDR2 are SGHTA and FQGNSA. The CDR3 is 15 residues long. CDR3 loop: CASSLAGDRGTEAFF. CDR3 nucleotides: TGTGCCAGCAGCTTAGCAGGGGACAGGGGGACTGAAGCTTTCTTT. Full variable domain (outside the CDR3, taken from reference TRBV7-2 and TRBJ1-1): GAGVSQSPSNKVTEKGKDVELRCDPISGHTALYWYRQSLGQGLEFLIYFQGNSAPDKSGLPSDRFSAERTGGSVSTLTIQRTQQEDSAVYLCASSLAGDRGTEAFFGQGTRLTVV.

The V gene is TRBV7-3, the J gene TRBJ2-5; possibly TRBD2 for D (6 bases). This CDR3 comprises 17 residues. Trimming removed 3 bases at V and 2 bases at J, with 19 bases between. Germline CDR1 SGHTA, CDR2 FQGTGA. CDR3 amino acids: CASSFSHPTSGQETQYF. CDR3 DNA: TGTGCCAGCAGCTTTTCCCACCCGACTAGTGGGCAAGAGACCCAGTACTTC. Based on the CDR3 plus reference TRBV7-3 and TRBJ2-5, the full variable domain is GAGVSQTPSNKVTEKGKYVELRCDPISGHTALYWYRQSLGQGPEFLIYFQGTGAADDSGLPNDRFFAVRPEGSVSTLKIQRTERGDSAVYLCASSFSHPTSGQETQYFGPGTRLLVL.

The chain recombines TRBV18 with TRBJ2-3; no clear D. The germline CDR1 and CDR2 sequences are KGHSH and LQKENI. The CDR3 covers 16 residues. The V end was cut by 0 bases, the J end by 1 base, with 11 bases between. CDR3 nucleotide sequence: TGTGCCAGCTCACCACCGGGATCGTATGGCACAGATACGCAGTATTTT. This codes for CASSPPGSYGTDTQYF.

V is TRBV18 and J is TRBJ2-1, with D possibly matching TRBD1 (5 bases). Germline CDR1 is KGHSH and CDR2 is LQKENI. The V and J ends lost 5 bases and 12 bases respectively, with 17 bases between them. There are 13 residues in the CDR3. The CDR3, as DNA: TGTGCCAGCTCAGCTGACAGCCCCCTCGGGCAGTTCTTC. Amino acid sequence: CASSADSPLGQFF. Variable domain in full (rest from reference TRBV18 and TRBJ2-1): NAGVMQNPRHLVRRRGQEARLRCSPMKGHSHVYWYRQLPEEGLKFMVYLQKENIIDESGMPKERFSAEFPKEGPSILRIQQVVRGDSAAYFCASSADSPLGQFFGPGTRLTVL.

The J gene is TRBJ2-1, the V gene TRBV24-1; 7 nucleotides line up with TRBD1. Germline CDR1 and CDR2: KGHDR and SFDVKD. The junction had 10 bases not matched to a gene; V was cut back by 0 bases and J by 9 bases. The CDR3 has 16 residues. The CDR3 DNA sequence: TGTGCCACCAGTGATTTGCCCGGGACAGAGAATGGTGAGCAGTTCTTC. Protein: CATSDLPGTENGEQFF.

Details on this clone: This CDR3 is also generated by other DNA sequences in the sample. The rearrangement joins TRBV6-5 to TRBJ2-5; 9 bases map to TRBD2. V trimming: 0 bases; J trimming: 1 base; junction bases outside the gene matches: 3. The CDR3 is 16 amino acids. Germline V CDR1 and CDR2: MNHEY, SVGAGI. The CDR3 DNA follows: TGTGCCAGCAGTTACTCAGGGCGGGGGGGCCAAGAGACCCAGTACTTC. Protein sequence: CASSYSGRGGQETQYF.

The genes are TRBV19 and TRBJ1-5, with no clear D. V lost 4 bases and J lost 0, with 16 bases in between. The CDR3 is 17 residues long. The germline V gene encodes CDR1 LNHDA and CDR2 SQIVND (reference sequence). The CDR3 DNA reads TGTGCCAGTAGTAGAATCCGGGCCTGGTATAGCAATCAGCCCCAGCATTTT. This sequence encodes CASSRIRAWYSNQPQHF.

This chain links TRBV6-6 with TRBJ2-1, with 9 bases aligning to TRBD2. The CDR3 totals 12 residues. Looked up from germline, CDR1 is MNHNY and CDR2 is SVGAGI (reference sequence). CDR3 bases: TGTGCGCTCCTAGCGGGAAACAATGAGCAGTTCTTC. Its protein is CALLAGNNEQFF.

This clone was observed a handful of times. Within the sample, other DNA sequences also encode this same CDR3. This chain connects TRBV2 to TRBJ1-1, with 7 positions matching TRBD1. The CDR3 extends over 10 amino acids. Germline CDR1 is SNHLY and CDR2 is FYNNEI. After removal of 8 bases from V and 8 bases from J, the junction contained 2 bases not matched to a gene. The CDR3 region is CASSTGEAFF. The CDR3 bases are TGTGCCAGCTCGACAGGGGAAGCTTTCTTT.

The chain combines TRBV7-2 with TRBJ1-2, with D hard to call. This CDR3 region has 13 residues. The V and J ends lost 4 bases and 0 bases respectively, with 6 bases between them. The germline gives CDR1 SGHTA, CDR2 FQGNSA. This CDR3 reads CASSSPANYGYTF. CDR3 nucleotides: TGTGCCAGCAGCTCACCAGCTAACTATGGCTACACCTTC.

The rearrangement uses TRBV9 and TRBJ2-1; unclear D gene. Germline V gene lookup returns CDR1 SGDLS and CDR2 YYNGEE. V shed 7 bases and J shed 3 bases, with 14 bases lying between them. This CDR3 region has 14 residues. CDR3 sequence reads: CASAPVPGYNEQFF. CDR3 sequence (DNA): TGTGCCAGCGCCCCCGTGCCCGGCTACAATGAGCAGTTCTTC.

The V and J genes are TRBV6-1 and TRBJ2-7, with TRBD1 identical over 7 bases. This CDR3 contains 16 residues. With V trimmed by 1 base and J by 3 bases, 9 bases remained unmatched. Germline CDR1 reads MNHNS; CDR2 reads SASEGT. CDR3 DNA: TGTGCCAGCAGTGAAGGTACCGGGACAGCTCACTACGAGCAGTACTTC. Protein: CASSEGTGTAHYEQYF.

This rearrangement joins TRBV5-1 to TRBJ2-2; possible D gene TRBD1, 5 bases. Germline V gives CDR1 SGHRS, CDR2 YFSETQ. The CDR3 runs to 13 residues. V was shortened by 0 bases and J by 8 bases, with 8 bases between the two germline ends. The CDR3: CASSLAWTGELFF. CDR3 nucleotides: TGCGCCAGCAGCTTGGCGTGGACAGGGGAGCTGTTTTTT.

In DNA form, the CDR3 reads TGTGCCAGCAGCCACCCTGAATACGAGCAGTACTTC. Translation: CASSHPEYEQYF. This chain links TRBV3-1 (or the pseudogene TRBV3-2) with TRBJ2-7; no reliable D call. The CDR3 extends over 12 amino acids. The germline V and J ends were trimmed by 3 bases and 4 bases, with 7 bases remaining between them. CDR1 is LGHDT, CDR2 YNNKEL, per germline (reference sequence).

The table lists this clone with a few counts. The CDR3 sequence is CASSDVPSGSISYEQYF. The CDR3 DNA reads as TGCGCCAGCAGTGATGTCCCTAGCGGGAGCATCTCCTACGAGCAGTACTTC. The chain combines TRBV10-2 with TRBJ2-7; the match to TRBD2 covers 10 bases. This CDR3 has 17 residues. After removal of 3 bases from V and 0 bases from J, the junction contained 8 bases not matched to a gene. Germline loops: CDR1 WSHSY, CDR2 SAAADI.

The gene calls are TRBV7-3 and TRBJ2-3, with 7 bases that match TRBD1. The germline V gene encodes CDR1 SGHTA and CDR2 FQGTGA. Losses at the gene ends were 5 bases for V and 6 bases for J; bases not matched to a gene: 8. The CDR3 has 14 residues. The CDR3 loop is CASSTTGPRDTQYF. CDR3 in DNA: TGTGCCAGCAGCACGACAGGGCCTCGGGATACGCAGTATTTT.